The next 4 T cell receptor beta chains were all read from a single sample in a study of T cell repertoires in cytomegalovirus infection. TCRdb re-called the reads with MiXCR, one entry per CDR3 protein. Of 150,000 to 200,000 distinct CDR3 sequences in the sample, under 25% were seen once. The sequencing input was PBMCs. The receptor source for this set is a human donor in good health (CMV status not recorded). Some clones in this sample may be carry-over from other donors' samples.

Comment on this clonotype: This may be a read error: a much more frequent sequence differs by one nucleotide. The chain links TRBV28 to TRBJ2-1; TRBD2 aligns across 7 bases. The length of the CDR3 is 17 residues. With V trimmed by 0 bases and J by 1 base, 6 bases remained unmatched. Germline V gives CDR1 MDHEN, CDR2 SYDVKM. The DNA of the CDR3 is TGTGCCAGCAGTTTATGCGGCGGGAGTAAGTCCTACAATGAGCAGTTCTTC. Its protein product is CASSLCGGSKSYNEQFF.

This clonotype was detected only a few times. This chain links TRBV11-3 with TRBJ2-3; 12 positions match TRBD2. Germline V gives CDR1 SGHNT, CDR2 YENEEA. The ends lost 5 bases at V and 0 bases at J; junction bases unmatched: 3. The CDR3 is 16 residues long. CDR3 bases: TGTGCCAGCAGCACAGGGACTAGCGGGAGCACAGATACGCAGTATTTT. The encoded protein is CASSTGTSGSTDTQYF.

This chain uses TRBV2 with TRBJ2-2; D unclear. This CDR3 has 11 residues. Germline CDR1 SNHLY, CDR2 FYNNEI. Trimming left V 10 bases short and J 6 bases short, with 9 bases between. This CDR3 is CAIHYSGELFF. The CDR3 nucleotides are TGTGCCATCCACTATTCCGGGGAGCTGTTTTTT.

This clonotype showed up many times. The chain is built from TRBV7-2 and TRBJ2-4, with 7 bases lining up with TRBD2. The CDR3 extends over 16 amino acids. Germline CDR1 SGHTA, CDR2 FQGNSA. V was clipped by 1 base and J by 0 bases; unmatched bases: 3. The CDR3 DNA follows: TGTGCCAGCAGCTTAGTGGGGGGGATAGCCAAAAACATTCAGTACTTC. Protein sequence: CASSLVGGIAKNIQYF.